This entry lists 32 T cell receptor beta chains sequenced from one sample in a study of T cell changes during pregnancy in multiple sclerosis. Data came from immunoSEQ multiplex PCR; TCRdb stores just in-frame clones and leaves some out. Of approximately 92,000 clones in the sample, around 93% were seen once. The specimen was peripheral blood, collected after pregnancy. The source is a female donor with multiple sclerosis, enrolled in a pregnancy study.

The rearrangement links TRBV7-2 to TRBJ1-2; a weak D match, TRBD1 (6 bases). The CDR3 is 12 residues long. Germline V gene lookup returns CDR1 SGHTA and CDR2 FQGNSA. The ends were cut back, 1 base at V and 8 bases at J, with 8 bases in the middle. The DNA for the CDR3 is TGTGCCAGCAGCTTAGACACAGGGGGCTACACCTTC. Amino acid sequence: CASSLDTGGYTF.

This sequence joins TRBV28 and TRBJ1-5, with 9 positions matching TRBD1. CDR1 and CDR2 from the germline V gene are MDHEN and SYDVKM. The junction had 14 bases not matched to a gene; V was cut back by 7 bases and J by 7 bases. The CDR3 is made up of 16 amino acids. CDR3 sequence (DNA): TGTGCCAGCAAAACTATCGGAGGGACAGGGCGGCAGCCCCAGCATTTT. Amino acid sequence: CASKTIGGTGRQPQHF.

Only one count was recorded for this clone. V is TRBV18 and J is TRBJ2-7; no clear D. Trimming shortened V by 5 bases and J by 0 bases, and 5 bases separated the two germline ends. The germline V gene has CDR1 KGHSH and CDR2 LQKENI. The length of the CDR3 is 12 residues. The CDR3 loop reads CASSSRSYEQYF. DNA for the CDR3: TGTGCCAGCTCAAGCCGCTCCTACGAGCAGTACTTC.

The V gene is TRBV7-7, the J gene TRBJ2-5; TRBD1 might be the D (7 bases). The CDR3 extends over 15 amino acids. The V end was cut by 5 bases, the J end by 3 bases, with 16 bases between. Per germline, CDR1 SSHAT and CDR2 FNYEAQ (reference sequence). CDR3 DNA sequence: TGTGCCAGCAGCCCAACAGGGGAGGACGAAGAGACCCAGTACTTC. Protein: CASSPTGEDEETQYF.

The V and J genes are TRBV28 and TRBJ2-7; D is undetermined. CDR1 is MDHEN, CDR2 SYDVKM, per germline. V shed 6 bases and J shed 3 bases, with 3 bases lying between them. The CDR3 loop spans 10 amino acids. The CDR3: CASSRYEQYF. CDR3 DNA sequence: TGTGCCAGCAGCCGCTACGAGCAGTACTTC.

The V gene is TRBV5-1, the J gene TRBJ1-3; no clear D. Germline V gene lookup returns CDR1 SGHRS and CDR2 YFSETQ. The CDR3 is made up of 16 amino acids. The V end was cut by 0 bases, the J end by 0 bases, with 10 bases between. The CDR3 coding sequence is TGCGCCAGCAGCTTGGGCGGTCTCCGCTCTGGAAACACCATATATTTT. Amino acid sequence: CASSLGGLRSGNTIYF.

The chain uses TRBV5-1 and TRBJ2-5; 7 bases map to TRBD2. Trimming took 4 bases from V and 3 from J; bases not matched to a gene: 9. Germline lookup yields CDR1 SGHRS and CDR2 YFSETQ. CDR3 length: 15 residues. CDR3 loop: CASSPAGTKKETQYF. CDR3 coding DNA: TGCGCCAGCAGCCCAGCGGGAACCAAGAAAGAGACCCAGTACTTC. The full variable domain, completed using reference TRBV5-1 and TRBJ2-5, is KAGVTQTPRYLIKTRGQQVTLSCSPISGHRSVSWYQQTPGQGLQFLFEYFSETQRNKGNFPGRFSGRQFSNSRSEMNVSTLELGDSALYLCASSPAGTKKETQYFGPGTRLLVL.

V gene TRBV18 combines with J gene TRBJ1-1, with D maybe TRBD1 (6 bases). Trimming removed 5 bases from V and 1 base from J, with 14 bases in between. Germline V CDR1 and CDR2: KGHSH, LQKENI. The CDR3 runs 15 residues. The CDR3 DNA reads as TGTGCCAGCTCAGTACAGGGTACTTCGAACACTGAAGCTTTCTTT. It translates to CASSVQGTSNTEAFF.

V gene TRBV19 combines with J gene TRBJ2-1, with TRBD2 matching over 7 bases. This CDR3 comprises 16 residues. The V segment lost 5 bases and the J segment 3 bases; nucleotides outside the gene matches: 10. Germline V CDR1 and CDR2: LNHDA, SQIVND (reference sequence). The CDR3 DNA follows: TGTGCCAGTAGTCCTCAGCTAGCGGCTGTCTACAATGAGCAGTTCTTC. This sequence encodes CASSPQLAAVYNEQFF.

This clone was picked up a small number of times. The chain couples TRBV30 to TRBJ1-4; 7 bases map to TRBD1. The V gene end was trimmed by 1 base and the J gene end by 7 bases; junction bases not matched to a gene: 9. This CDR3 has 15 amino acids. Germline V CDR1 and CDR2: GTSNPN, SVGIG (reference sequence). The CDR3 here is CAWSEQGSLVEKLFF. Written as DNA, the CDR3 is TGTGCCTGGAGTGAACAGGGGTCTTTAGTTGAAAAACTGTTTTTT.

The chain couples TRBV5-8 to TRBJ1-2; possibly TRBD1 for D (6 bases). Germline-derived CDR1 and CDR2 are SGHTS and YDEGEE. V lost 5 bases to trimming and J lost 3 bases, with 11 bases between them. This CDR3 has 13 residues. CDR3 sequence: CASRDRRYYGYTF. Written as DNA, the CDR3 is TGTGCCAGCAGAGACAGGCGATACTATGGCTACACCTTC.

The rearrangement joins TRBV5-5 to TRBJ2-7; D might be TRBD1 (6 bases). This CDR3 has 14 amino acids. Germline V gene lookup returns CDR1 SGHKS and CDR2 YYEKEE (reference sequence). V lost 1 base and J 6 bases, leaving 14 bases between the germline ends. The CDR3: CASSLPPPGAEQYF. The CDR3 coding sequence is TGTGCCAGCAGCTTGCCCCCTCCAGGGGCCGAGCAGTACTTC.

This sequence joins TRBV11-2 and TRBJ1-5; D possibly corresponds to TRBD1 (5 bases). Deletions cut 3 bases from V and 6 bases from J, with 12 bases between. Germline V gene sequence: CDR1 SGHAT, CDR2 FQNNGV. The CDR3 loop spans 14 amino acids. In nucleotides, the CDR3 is TGTGCCAGCAGCTTGGGGGGGGTCAGTCAGCCCCAGCATTTT. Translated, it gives CASSLGGVSQPQHF. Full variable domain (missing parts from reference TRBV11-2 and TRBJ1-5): EAGVAQSPRYKIIEKRQSVAFWCNPISGHATLYWYQQILGQGPKLLIQFQNNGVVDDSQLPKDRFSAERLKGVDSTLKIQPAKLEDSAVYLCASSLGGVSQPQHFGDGTRLSIL.

For the CDR3, the DNA is TGTGCCAGCACCCAAAGGGCAGGGCGGCATGGCTACACCTTC. Amino acid sequence: CASTQRAGRHGYTF. The chain joins TRBV27 to TRBJ1-2; maybe TRBD1 (5 bases). Germline V gives CDR1 MNHEY, CDR2 SMNVEV (reference sequence). V was trimmed by 7 bases and J by 6 bases, leaving 18 bases between them. The CDR3 loop spans 14 amino acids.

Written as DNA, the CDR3 is TGTGCCAGCAGCGTTAGCGAGCAAGAGACCCAGTACTTC. It translates to CASSVSEQETQYF. The chain links TRBV7-9 to TRBJ2-5; perhaps TRBD2 as D (5 bases). Germline-derived CDR1 and CDR2 are SEHNR and FQNEAQ (reference sequence). This CDR3 has 13 residues. Trimming cost V 5 bases and J 2 bases, with 9 bases left between them. The entire variable domain, with the rest obtained from reference TRBV7-9 and TRBJ2-5, is as follows: DTGVSQNPRHKITKRGQNVTFRCDPISEHNRLYWYRQTLGQGPEFLTYFQNEAQLEKSRLLSDRFSAERPKGSFSTLEIQRTEQGDSAMYLCASSVSEQETQYFGPGTRLLVL.

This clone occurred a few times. The CDR3 DNA reads TGTGCCAGCAGTATGGGACATCCTTTGCCCCAGCATTTT. Amino acid sequence: CASSMGHPLPQHF. The V and J genes are TRBV27 and TRBJ1-5; D is perhaps TRBD1 (6 bases). The V gene lost 5 bases and the J gene lost 9 bases, with 14 bases spanning the gap. The CDR3 contains 13 residues. The V gene's germline CDR1 is MNHEY and CDR2 SMNVEV (reference sequence).

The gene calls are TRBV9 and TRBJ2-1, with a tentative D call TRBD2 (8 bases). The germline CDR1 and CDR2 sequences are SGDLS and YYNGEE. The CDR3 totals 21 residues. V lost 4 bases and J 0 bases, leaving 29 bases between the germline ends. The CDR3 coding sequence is TGTGCCAGCAGCATCCAACAGGGGACGTTCAGCGGGAGCCGCTCCTACAATGAGCAGTTCTTC. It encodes CASSIQQGTFSGSRSYNEQFF.

In nucleotides, the CDR3 is TGTGCCATCAAGGGACAGGGTAATGAAAAACTGTTTTTT. Translated, it gives CAIKGQGNEKLFF. The rearrangement joins TRBV10-3 to TRBJ1-4; 9 bases match TRBD1. J lost 4 bases, V lost 7 bases, and 1 base had no gene match. Germline V gives CDR1 ENHRY, CDR2 SYGVKD. This CDR3 contains 13 residues.

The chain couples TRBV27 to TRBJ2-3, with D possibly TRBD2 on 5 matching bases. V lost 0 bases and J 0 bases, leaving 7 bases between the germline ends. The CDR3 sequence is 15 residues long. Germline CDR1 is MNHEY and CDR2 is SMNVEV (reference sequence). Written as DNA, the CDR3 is TGTGCCAGCAGTTTATCGTGGACTAGCACAGATACGCAGTATTTT. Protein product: CASSLSWTSTDTQYF.

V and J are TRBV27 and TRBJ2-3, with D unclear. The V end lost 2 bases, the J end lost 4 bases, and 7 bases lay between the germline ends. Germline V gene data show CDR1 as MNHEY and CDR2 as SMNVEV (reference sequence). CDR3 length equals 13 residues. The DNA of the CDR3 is TGTGCCAGCAGTTTAGGCCGTCCAGATACGCAGTATTTT. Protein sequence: CASSLGRPDTQYF.

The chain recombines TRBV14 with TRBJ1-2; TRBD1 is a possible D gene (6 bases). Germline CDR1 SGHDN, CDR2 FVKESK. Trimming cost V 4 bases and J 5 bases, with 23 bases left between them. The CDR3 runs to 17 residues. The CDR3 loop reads CASSPSRLTGHRYGYTF. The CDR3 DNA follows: TGTGCCAGCAGCCCGTCAAGGCTCACAGGGCACCGGTATGGCTACACCTTC.

The CDR3 nucleotides are TGTGCCAGCAGTGAATTTAGCGGGGGGGTTCGCGAGACCCAGTACTTC. The encoded protein is CASSEFSGGVRETQYF. V usage is TRBV6-1 and J usage is TRBJ2-5; TRBD2 matches 11 bases. V gave up 2 bases and J gave up 5 bases; unmatched junction bases: 7. Per the germline V gene, CDR1 is MNHNS and CDR2 is SASEGT. The CDR3 totals 16 residues.

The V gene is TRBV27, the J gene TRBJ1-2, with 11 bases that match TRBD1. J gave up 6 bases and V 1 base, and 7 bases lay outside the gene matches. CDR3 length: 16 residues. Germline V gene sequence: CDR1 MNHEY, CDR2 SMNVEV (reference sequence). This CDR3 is CASSLLGQGEYDGYTF. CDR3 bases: TGTGCCAGCAGTTTATTGGGACAGGGGGAGTATGATGGCTACACCTTC.

CDR3 DNA sequence: TGTGCCAGCAGCGTTAGGCGCGTGGGACAGGGACCCTACGAGCAGTACTTC. Amino acids: CASSVRRVGQGPYEQYF. The V call is TRBV11-2, the J call TRBJ2-7; 9 bases fit TRBD1. CDR3 length: 17 residues. V lost 5 bases, J lost 2 bases, and 13 bases stayed unmatched. The V gene's germline CDR1 is SGHAT and CDR2 FQNNGV.

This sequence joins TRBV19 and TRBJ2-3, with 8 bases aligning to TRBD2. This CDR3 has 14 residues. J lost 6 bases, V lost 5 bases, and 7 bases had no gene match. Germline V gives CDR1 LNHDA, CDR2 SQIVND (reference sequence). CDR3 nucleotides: TGTGCCAGTAGTCCTGGACTAGCAACGGATACGCAGTATTTT. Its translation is CASSPGLATDTQYF.

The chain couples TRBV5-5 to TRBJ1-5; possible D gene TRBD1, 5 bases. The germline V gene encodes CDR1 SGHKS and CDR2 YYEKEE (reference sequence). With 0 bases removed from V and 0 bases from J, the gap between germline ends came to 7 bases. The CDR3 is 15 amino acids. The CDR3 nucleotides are TGTGCCAGCAGCTTGGGGACACCTAGCAATCAGCCCCAGCATTTT. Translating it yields CASSLGTPSNQPQHF. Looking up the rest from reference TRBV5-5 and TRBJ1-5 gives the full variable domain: DAGVTQSPTHLIKTRGQQVTLRCSPISGHKSVSWYQQVLGQGPQFIFQYYEKEERGRGNFPDRFSARQFPNYSSELNVNALLLGDSALYLCASSLGTPSNQPQHFGDGTRLSIL.

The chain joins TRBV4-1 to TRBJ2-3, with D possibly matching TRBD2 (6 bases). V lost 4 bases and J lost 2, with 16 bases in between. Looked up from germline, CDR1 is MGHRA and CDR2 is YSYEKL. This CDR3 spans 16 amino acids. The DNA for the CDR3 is TGCGCCAGCAGCCCACAATGGGGACTGCCCACAGATACGCAGTATTTT. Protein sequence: CASSPQWGLPTDTQYF.

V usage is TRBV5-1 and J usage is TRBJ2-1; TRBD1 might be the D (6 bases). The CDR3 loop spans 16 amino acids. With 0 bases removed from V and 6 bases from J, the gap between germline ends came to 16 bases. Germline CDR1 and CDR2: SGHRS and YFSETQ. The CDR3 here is CASSLVSRTAFNEQFF. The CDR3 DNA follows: TGCGCCAGCAGCTTGGTCTCAAGGACAGCCTTCAATGAGCAGTTCTTC.

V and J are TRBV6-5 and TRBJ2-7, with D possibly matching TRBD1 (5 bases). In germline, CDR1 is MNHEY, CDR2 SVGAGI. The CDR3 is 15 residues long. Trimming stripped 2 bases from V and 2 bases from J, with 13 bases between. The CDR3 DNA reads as TGTGCCAGCAGTTACGTAGGCATAGGGGCCTACGAGCAGTACTTC. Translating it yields CASSYVGIGAYEQYF.

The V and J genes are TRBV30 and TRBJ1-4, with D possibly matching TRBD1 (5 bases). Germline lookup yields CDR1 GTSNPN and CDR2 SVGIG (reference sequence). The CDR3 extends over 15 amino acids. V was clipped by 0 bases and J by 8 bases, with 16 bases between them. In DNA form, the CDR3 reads TGTGCCTGGAGTGTACGAGCAGGGTTTGGGGAAAAACTGTTTTTT. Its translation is CAWSVRAGFGEKLFF.

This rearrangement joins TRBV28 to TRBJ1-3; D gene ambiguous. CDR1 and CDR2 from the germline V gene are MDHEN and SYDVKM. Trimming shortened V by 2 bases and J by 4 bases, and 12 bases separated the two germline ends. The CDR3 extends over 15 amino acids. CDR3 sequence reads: CASSLMREAGNTIYF. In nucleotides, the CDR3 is TGTGCCAGCAGTTTAATGAGGGAGGCAGGAAACACCATATATTTT.

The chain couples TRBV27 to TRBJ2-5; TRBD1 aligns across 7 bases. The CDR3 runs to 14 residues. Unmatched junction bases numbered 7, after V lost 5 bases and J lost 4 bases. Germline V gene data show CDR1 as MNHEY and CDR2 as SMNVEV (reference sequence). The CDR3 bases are TGTGCCAGCAGTATCGCCAAGGGGGCAGAGACCCAGTACTTC. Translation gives CASSIAKGAETQYF.